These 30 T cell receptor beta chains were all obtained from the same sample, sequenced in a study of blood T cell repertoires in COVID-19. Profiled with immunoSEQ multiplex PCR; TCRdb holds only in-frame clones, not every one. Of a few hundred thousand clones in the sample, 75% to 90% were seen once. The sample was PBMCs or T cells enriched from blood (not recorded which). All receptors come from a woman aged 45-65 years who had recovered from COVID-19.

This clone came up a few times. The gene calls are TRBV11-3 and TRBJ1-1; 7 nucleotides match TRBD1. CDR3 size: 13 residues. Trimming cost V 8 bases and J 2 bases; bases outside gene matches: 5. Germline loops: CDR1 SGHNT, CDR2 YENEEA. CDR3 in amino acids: CASRNRGNTEAFF. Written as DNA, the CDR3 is TGTGCCAGCCGTAACAGGGGAAACACTGAAGCTTTCTTT. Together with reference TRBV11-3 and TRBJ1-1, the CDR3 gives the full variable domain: EAGVVQSPRYKIIEKKQPVAFWCNPISGHNTLYWYLQNLGQGPELLIRYENEEAVDDSQLPKDRFSAERLKGVDSTLKIQPAELGDSAVYLCASRNRGNTEAFFGQGTRLTVV.

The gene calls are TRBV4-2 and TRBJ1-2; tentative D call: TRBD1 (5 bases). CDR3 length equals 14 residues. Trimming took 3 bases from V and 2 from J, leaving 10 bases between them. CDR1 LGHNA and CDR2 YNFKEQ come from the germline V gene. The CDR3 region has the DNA TGTGCCAGCAGCCAGACAGACTCCAACTATGGCTACACCTTC. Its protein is CASSQTDSNYGYTF.

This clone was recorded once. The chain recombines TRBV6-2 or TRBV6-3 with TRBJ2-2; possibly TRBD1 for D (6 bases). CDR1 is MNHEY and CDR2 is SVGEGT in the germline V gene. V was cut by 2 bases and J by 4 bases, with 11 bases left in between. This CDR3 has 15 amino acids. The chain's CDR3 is CASSYQGLVTGELFF. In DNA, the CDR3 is TGTGCCAGCAGTTACCAGGGGTTGGTCACCGGGGAGCTGTTTTTT.

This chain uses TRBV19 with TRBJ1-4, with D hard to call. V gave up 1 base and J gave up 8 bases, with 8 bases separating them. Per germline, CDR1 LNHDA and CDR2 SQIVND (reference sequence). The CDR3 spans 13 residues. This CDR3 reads CASSIGDREKLFF. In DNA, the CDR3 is TGTGCCAGTAGTATAGGAGATCGGGAAAAACTGTTTTTT.

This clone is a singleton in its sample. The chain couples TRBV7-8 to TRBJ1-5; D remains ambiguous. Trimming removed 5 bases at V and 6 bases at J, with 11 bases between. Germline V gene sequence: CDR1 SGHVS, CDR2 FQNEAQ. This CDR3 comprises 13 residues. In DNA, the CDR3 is TGTGCCAGCAGCCGCTCGGTGATTCAGCCCCAGCATTTT. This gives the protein CASSRSVIQPQHF. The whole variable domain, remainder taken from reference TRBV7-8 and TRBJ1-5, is GAGVSQSPRYKVAKRGQDVALRCDPISGHVSLFWYQQALGQGPEFLTYFQNEAQLDKSGLPSDRFFAERPEGSVSTLKIQRTQQEDSAVYLCASSRSVIQPQHFGDGTRLSIL.

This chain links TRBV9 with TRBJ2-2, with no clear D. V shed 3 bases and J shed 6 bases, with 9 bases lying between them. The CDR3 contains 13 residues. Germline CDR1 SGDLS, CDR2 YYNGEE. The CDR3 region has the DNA TGTGCCAGCAGCGGGGCCTTATCCGGGGAGCTGTTTTTT. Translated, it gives CASSGALSGELFF.

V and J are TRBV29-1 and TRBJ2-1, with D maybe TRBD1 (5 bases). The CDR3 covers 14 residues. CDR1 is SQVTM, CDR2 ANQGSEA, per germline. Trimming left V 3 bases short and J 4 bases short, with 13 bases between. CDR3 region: CSVEIQVGYNEQFF. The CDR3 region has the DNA TGCAGCGTTGAGATACAGGTCGGGTACAATGAGCAGTTCTTC.

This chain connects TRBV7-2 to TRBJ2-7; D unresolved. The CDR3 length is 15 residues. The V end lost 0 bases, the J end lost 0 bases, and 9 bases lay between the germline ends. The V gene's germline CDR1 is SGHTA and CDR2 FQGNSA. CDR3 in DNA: TGTGCCAGCAGCTTAGCGGCGGTTAGCTCCTACGAGCAGTACTTC. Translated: CASSLAAVSSYEQYF.

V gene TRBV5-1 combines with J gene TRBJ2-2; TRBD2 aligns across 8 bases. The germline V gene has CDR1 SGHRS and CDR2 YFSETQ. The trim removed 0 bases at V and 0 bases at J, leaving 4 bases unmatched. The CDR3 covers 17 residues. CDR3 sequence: CASSLAAGAPNTGELFF. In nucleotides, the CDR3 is TGCGCCAGCAGCTTGGCAGCGGGGGCCCCGAACACCGGGGAGCTGTTTTTT.

CDR3 DNA sequence: TGTGCCAGCAGTTTACGGGGGGGGTCCTACAATGAGCAGTTCTTC. Translated: CASSLRGGSYNEQFF. V usage is TRBV6-2 or TRBV6-3 and J usage is TRBJ2-1; 8 bases are shared with TRBD2. The trim removed 4 bases at V and 1 base at J, leaving 3 bases unmatched. The CDR3 is 15 amino acids. Germline V gives CDR1 MNHEY, CDR2 SVGEGT.

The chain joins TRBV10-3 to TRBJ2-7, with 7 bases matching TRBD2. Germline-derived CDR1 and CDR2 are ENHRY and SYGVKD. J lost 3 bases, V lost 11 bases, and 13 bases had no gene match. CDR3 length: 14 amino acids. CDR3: CAVQAAGEIYEQYF. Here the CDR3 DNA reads TGTGCCGTTCAAGCCGCGGGAGAGATCTACGAGCAGTACTTC.

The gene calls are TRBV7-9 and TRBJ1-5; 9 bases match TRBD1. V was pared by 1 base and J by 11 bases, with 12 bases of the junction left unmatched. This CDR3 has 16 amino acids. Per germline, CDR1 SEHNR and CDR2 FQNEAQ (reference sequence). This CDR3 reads CASSLDQGQGLFSQHF. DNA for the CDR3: TGTGCCAGCAGCTTAGATCAGGGACAGGGTCTTTTCTCCCAGCATTTT.

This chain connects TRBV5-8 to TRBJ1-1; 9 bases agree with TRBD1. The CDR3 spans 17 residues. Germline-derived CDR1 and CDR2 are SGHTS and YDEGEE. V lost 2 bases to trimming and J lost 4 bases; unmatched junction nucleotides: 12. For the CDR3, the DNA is TGTGCCAGCAGCTTAAGTCGTACAGGGGGCTGGGGCACTGAAGCTTTCTTT. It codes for CASSLSRTGGWGTEAFF. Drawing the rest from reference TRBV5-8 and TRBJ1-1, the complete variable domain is EAGVTQSPTHLIKTRGQQATLRCSPISGHTSVYWYQQALGLGLQFLLWYDEGEERNRGNFPPRFSGRQFPNYSSELNVNALELEDSALYLCASSLSRTGGWGTEAFFGQGTRLTVV.

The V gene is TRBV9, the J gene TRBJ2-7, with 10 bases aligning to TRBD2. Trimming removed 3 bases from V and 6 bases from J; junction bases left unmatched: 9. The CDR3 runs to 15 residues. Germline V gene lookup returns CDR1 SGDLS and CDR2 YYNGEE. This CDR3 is CASSAAGTSESEQYF. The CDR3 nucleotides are TGTGCCAGCAGCGCGGCCGGGACTAGCGAGTCCGAGCAGTACTTC.

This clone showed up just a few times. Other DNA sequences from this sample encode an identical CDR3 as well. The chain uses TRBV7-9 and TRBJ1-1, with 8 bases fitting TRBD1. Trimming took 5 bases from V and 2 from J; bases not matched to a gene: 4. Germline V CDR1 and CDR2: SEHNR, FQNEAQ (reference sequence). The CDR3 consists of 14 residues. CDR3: CASSLGQGNTEAFF. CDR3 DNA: TGTGCCAGCAGCCTAGGACAGGGCAACACTGAAGCTTTCTTT. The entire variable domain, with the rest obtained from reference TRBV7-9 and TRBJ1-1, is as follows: DTGVSQNPRHKITKRGQNVTFRCDPISEHNRLYWYRQTLGQGPEFLTYFQNEAQLEKSRLLSDRFSAERPKGSFSTLEIQRTEQGDSAMYLCASSLGQGNTEAFFGQGTRLTVV.

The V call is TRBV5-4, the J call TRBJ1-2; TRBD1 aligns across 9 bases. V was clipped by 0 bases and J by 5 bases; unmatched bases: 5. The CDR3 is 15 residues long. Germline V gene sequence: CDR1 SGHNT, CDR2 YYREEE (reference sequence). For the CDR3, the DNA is TGTGCCAGCAGCTTGGCAAACAGGGGGCCTTATGGCTACACCTTC. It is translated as CASSLANRGPYGYTF.

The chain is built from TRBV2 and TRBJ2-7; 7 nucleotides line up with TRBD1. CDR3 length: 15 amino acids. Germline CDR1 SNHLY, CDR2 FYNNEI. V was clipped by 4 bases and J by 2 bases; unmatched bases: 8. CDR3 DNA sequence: TGTGCCAGCAGTGTTTCTTGGGACAGAACCTACGAGCAGTACTTC. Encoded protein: CASSVSWDRTYEQYF.

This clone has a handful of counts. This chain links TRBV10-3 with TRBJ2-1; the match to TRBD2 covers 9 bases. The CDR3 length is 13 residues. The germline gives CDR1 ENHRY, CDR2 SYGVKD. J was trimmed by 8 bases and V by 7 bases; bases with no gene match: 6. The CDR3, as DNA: TGTGCCATCATGGCGGGAGGGGATGATGAGCAGTTCTTC. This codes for CAIMAGGDDEQFF.

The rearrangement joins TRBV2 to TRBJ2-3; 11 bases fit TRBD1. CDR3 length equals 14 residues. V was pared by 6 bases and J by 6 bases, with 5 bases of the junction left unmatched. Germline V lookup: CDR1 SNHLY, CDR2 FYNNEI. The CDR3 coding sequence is TGTGCCAGCAGAGCGGGACAGGGGGGGGATACGCAGTATTTT. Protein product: CASRAGQGGDTQYF.

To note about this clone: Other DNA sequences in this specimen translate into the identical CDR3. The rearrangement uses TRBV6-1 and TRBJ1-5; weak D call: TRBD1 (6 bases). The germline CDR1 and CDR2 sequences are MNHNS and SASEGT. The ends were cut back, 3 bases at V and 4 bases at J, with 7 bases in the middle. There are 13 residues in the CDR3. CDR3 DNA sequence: TGTGCCAGCAGTGACCAGGGGAATCAGCCCCAGCATTTT. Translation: CASSDQGNQPQHF.

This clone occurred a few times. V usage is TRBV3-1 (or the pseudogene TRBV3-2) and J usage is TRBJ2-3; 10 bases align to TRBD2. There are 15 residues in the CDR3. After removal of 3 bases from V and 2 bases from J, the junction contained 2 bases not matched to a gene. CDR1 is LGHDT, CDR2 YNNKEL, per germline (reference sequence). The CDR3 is CASSQTSGYTDTQYF. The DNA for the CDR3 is TGTGCCAGCAGCCAGACTAGCGGGTACACAGATACGCAGTATTTT.

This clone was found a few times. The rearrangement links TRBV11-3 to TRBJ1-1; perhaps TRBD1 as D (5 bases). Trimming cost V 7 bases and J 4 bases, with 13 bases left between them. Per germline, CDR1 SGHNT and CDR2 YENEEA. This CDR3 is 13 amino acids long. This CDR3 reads CASNPGEGTEAFF. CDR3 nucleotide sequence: TGTGCCAGCAACCCGGGGGAAGGCACTGAAGCTTTCTTT. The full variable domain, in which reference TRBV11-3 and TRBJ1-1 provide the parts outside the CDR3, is EAGVVQSPRYKIIEKKQPVAFWCNPISGHNTLYWYLQNLGQGPELLIRYENEEAVDDSQLPKDRFSAERLKGVDSTLKIQPAELGDSAVYLCASNPGEGTEAFFGQGTRLTVV.

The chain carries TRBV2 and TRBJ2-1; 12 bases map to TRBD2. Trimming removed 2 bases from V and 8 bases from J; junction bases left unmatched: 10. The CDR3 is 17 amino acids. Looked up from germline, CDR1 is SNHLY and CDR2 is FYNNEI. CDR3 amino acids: CASSENPLAGGRDEQFF. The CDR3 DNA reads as TGTGCCAGCAGTGAAAACCCCCTAGCGGGAGGGAGGGATGAGCAGTTCTTC.

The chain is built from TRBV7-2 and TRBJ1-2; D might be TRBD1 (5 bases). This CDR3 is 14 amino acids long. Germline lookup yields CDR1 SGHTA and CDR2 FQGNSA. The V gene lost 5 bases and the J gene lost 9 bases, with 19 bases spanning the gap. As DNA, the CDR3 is TGTGCCAGCAGCACCCGGGACTCCGGGGGGAGCTACACCTTC. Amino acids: CASSTRDSGGSYTF. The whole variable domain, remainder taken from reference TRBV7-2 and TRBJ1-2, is GAGVSQSPSNKVTEKGKDVELRCDPISGHTALYWYRQSLGQGLEFLIYFQGNSAPDKSGLPSDRFSAERTGGSVSTLTIQRTQQEDSAVYLCASSTRDSGGSYTFGSGTRLTVV.

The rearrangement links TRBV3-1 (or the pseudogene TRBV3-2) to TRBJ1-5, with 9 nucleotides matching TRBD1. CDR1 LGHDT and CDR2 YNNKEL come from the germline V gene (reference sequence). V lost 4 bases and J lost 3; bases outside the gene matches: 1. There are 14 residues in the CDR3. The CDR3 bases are TGTGCCAGCAGCCGGACAGGGGCCAATCAGCCCCAGCATTTT. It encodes CASSRTGANQPQHF.

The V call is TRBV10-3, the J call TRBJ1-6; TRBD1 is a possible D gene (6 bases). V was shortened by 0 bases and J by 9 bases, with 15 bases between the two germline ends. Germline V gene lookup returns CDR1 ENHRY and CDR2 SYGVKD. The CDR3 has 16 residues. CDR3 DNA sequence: TGTGCCATCAGTGAGTCGAAGGCAGGGGTCCGTTCACCCCTCCACTTT. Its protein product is CAISESKAGVRSPLHF.

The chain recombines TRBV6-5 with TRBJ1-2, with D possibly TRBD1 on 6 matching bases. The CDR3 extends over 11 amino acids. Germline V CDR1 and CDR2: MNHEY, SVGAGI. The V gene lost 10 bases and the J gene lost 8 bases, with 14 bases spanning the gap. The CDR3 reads CATRQEPGYTF. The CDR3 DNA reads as TGTGCCACCAGACAGGAGCCGGGCTACACCTTC.

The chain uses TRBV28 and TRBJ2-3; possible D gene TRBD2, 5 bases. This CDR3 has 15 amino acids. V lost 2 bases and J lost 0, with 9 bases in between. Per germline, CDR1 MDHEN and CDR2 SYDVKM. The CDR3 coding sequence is TGTGCCAGCAGTTTACTCGGGGAAAGCACAGATACGCAGTATTTT. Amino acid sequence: CASSLLGESTDTQYF.

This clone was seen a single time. For the CDR3, the DNA is TGTGCCACCAGCATGGACGGATGGACAGGGTTCTCTGGAAACACCATATATTTT. It codes for CATSMDGWTGFSGNTIYF. The rearrangement joins TRBV15 to TRBJ1-3; 8 bases agree with TRBD1. The germline V gene has CDR1 LNHNV and CDR2 YYDKDF (reference sequence). The CDR3 has 18 residues. The V gene end was trimmed by 4 bases and the J gene end by 0 bases; junction bases not matched to a gene: 11. Together with reference TRBV15 and TRBJ1-3, the CDR3 gives the full variable domain: DAMVIQNPRYQVTQFGKPVTLSCSQTLNHNVMYWYQQKSSQAPKLLFHYYDKDFNNEADTPDNFQSRRPNTSFCFLDIRSPGLGDTAMYLCATSMDGWTGFSGNTIYFGEGSWLTVV.

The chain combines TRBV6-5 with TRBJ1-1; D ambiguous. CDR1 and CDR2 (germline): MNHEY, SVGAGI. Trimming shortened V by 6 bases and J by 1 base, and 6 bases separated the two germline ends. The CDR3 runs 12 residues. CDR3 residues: CASRTQNTEAFF. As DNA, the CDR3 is TGTGCCAGCAGGACACAGAACACTGAAGCTTTCTTT.